The 14 T cell receptor beta chains below were found in one sample sequenced in a study of molecular identifiers for immune sequencing clone quantification. MiXCR, applied by TCRdb to the PCR reads, yields one record per CDR3 protein. The data contain around 480,000 distinct CDR3 sequences, less than 30% of them singletons. Sequenced material: naive CD8+ T cells from blood, with Jurkat cell RNA spiked in. Indicated subset: FACS-sorted CD8+CD4-CCR7+CD45RA+ naive T cells. The source is a human donor in good health. Some libraries in this study had Jurkat cell RNA spiked in.

The V gene is TRBV20-1, the J gene TRBJ2-7; 9 nucleotides align to TRBD2. The V segment lost 6 bases and the J segment 0 bases; nucleotides outside the gene matches: 12. The CDR3 loop spans 16 amino acids. Germline loops: CDR1 DFQATT, CDR2 SNEGSKA (reference sequence). CDR3 sequence reads: CSAFGSGLADSYEQYF. The DNA for the CDR3 is TGCAGTGCCTTCGGGTCGGGACTAGCTGACTCCTACGAGCAGTACTTC.

This clonotype was observed at least ten times. The gene calls are TRBV6-5 and TRBJ2-2; 9 bases map to TRBD2. The CDR3 length is 15 residues. Unmatched junction bases numbered 2, after V lost 1 base and J lost 5 bases. Germline lookup yields CDR1 MNHEY and CDR2 SVGAGI. CDR3 protein: CASSYLAGGTGELFF. The CDR3 nucleotides are TGTGCCAGCAGTTACTTGGCGGGAGGGACCGGGGAGCTGTTTTTT.

This clonotype was recorded many times. V gene TRBV30 combines with J gene TRBJ2-3; D gene ambiguous. This CDR3 has 12 residues. Trimming removed 0 bases at V and 6 bases at J, with 7 bases between. The germline CDR1 and CDR2 sequences are GTSNPN and SVGIG (reference sequence). CDR3 region: CAWSVASDTQYF. The CDR3 DNA sequence: TGTGCCTGGAGTGTAGCCTCTGATACGCAGTATTTT.

This clonotype was observed at least ten times. The chain couples TRBV4-3 to TRBJ2-7, with 10 bases matching TRBD1. The V segment lost 0 bases and the J segment 2 bases; nucleotides outside the gene matches: 4. The CDR3 is 16 amino acids. Looked up from germline, CDR1 is LGHNA and CDR2 is YSLEER. This chain's CDR3 is CASSQDRQGAAYEQYF. The CDR3 DNA follows: TGCGCCAGCAGCCAAGATCGACAGGGGGCCGCCTACGAGCAGTACTTC.

This clonotype appeared many times. V usage is TRBV7-9 and J usage is TRBJ2-7; maybe TRBD2 (6 bases). Germline values: CDR1 SEHNR, CDR2 FQNEAQ (reference sequence). Trimming left V 5 bases short and J 6 bases short, with 14 bases between. CDR3 length: 13 residues. The CDR3 is CASSTLPGVEQYF. CDR3 DNA: TGTGCCAGCAGCACCCTTCCGGGGGTCGAGCAGTACTTC.

At least ten counts were recorded for this clonotype. V gene TRBV20-1 combines with J gene TRBJ1-5, with unresolved D. The CDR3 is 12 amino acids. With 5 bases removed from V and 5 bases from J, the gap between germline ends came to 10 bases. Germline-derived CDR1 and CDR2 are DFQATT and SNEGSKA (reference sequence). In nucleotides, the CDR3 is TGCAGTGCTGTACTCGGCGATCAGCCCCAGCATTTT. Translation gives CSAVLGDQPQHF.

The V call is TRBV19, the J call TRBJ2-3; D gene unclear. The germline V gene encodes CDR1 LNHDA and CDR2 SQIVND (reference sequence). Between the trimmed V and J ends, which lost 7 bases and 3 bases, there was a span of 14 bases. This CDR3 is 14 amino acids long. This CDR3 reads CASIWRVWTDTQYF. Here the CDR3 DNA reads TGTGCCAGTATCTGGCGTGTCTGGACAGATACGCAGTATTTT. Variable domain in full (rest from reference TRBV19 and TRBJ2-3): DGGITQSPKYLFRKEGQNVTLSCEQNLNHDAMYWYRQDPGQGLRLIYYSQIVNDFQKGDIAEGYSVSREKKESFPLTVTSAQKNPTAFYLCASIWRVWTDTQYFGPGTRLTVL.

A few counts support this clonotype. The CDR3 nucleotides are TGTGCCAGCCGAGGGGCTAGCGTACACTACGAGCAGTACTTC. Amino acids: CASRGASVHYEQYF. V gene TRBV11-2 combines with J gene TRBJ2-7; D might be TRBD2 (6 bases). CDR1 and CDR2 from the germline V gene are SGHAT and FQNNGV. Trimming stripped 8 bases from V and 3 bases from J, with 17 bases between. The CDR3 is made up of 14 amino acids.

This clonotype was counted only a few times. This may be a read error, as it is one base from a much larger clone. V usage is TRBV27 and J usage is TRBJ1-2; TRBD1 agrees at 7 bases. The CDR3 is 16 residues long. Germline assignment: CDR1 MNHEY and CDR2 SMNVEV (reference sequence). The junction had 11 bases not matched to a gene; V was cut back by 3 bases and J by 4 bases. The CDR3 spells CASSFLGGRGVYGYTF. In DNA, the CDR3 is TGTGCCAGCAGTTTTCTAGGGGGCAGGGGCGTCTATGGCTACACCTTC.

Remarks on this clonotype: This may be a read error, as it is one base from a much larger clone. The chain links TRBV9 to TRBJ1-1; D is perhaps TRBD1 (5 bases). CDR1 and CDR2 from the germline V gene are SGDLS and YYNGEE. This CDR3 has 13 amino acids. The germline V and J ends were trimmed by 5 bases and 3 bases, with 11 bases remaining between them. The DNA for the CDR3 is TGTGCCAGCAGTGATAAAGGGGACACTGAAGCTTTCTTT. Its protein is CASSDKGDTEAFF.

This clonotype was detected ten times or more. V gene TRBV30 combines with J gene TRBJ2-7, with D perhaps matching TRBD1 (5 bases). V was trimmed by 0 bases and J by 0 bases, leaving 9 bases between them. This CDR3 is built from 14 residues. From germline, CDR1 is GTSNPN and CDR2 SVGIG (reference sequence). In nucleotides, the CDR3 is TGTGCCTGGAGTGTCAAGGGGCGCTCCTACGAGCAGTACTTC. Its protein is CAWSVKGRSYEQYF.

This clonotype was seen many times. V usage is TRBV19 and J usage is TRBJ1-1; a possible D gene is TRBD1 (6 bases). The CDR3 length is 14 residues. Between the trimmed V and J ends, which lost 3 bases and 0 bases, there was a span of 8 bases. CDR1 and CDR2 from the germline V gene are LNHDA and SQIVND (reference sequence). Here the CDR3 reads CASSIGGLNTEAFF. The CDR3 region has the DNA TGTGCCAGTAGTATTGGGGGCTTGAACACTGAAGCTTTCTTT.

Only a few counts were recorded for this clonotype. The V gene is TRBV12-3 or TRBV12-4, the J gene TRBJ2-7; 7 bases agree with TRBD1. CDR3 length: 14 amino acids. Germline trimming cut 6 bases from V and 2 bases from J; bases unmatched to any gene: 7. In DNA form, the CDR3 reads TGTGCCAGCAGCGCCCATGACAGGGCCTACGAGCAGTACTTC. Protein: CASSAHDRAYEQYF.

There are many counts of this clonotype. The rearrangement joins TRBV29-1 to TRBJ2-7, with D possibly being TRBD2 (5 bases). V was pared by 4 bases and J by 3 bases, with 10 bases between. There are 12 residues in the CDR3. The V gene's germline CDR1 is SQVTM and CDR2 ANQGSEA. The CDR3 DNA reads as TGCAGCGTTGGGACGGGGTACTACGAGCAGTACTTC. This gives the protein CSVGTGYYEQYF.